This is a list of T cell receptor beta chains from one sample in a study of response to subunit inactivated influenza vaccine. TCRdb processed the RT-PCR reads anew with MiXCR; each CDR3 protein has one entry. The profile shows 750,000 to 850,000 distinct CDR3 sequences, 18% of them singletons. Source: PBMCs from blood, taken roughly 5 days after vaccination. These receptors all stem from a man between 45 and 60 years old who received an inactivated influenza vaccine. Both conserved end residues are part of each CDR3. Each record gives: J gene, clone size, D gene, V gene, CDR3 DNA, CDR3 protein. The D gene is left open where the match is weak. A clone size is listed for some rows: how often the clone was seen (once, few, many), or a class if it is expanded.

J: TRBJ2-7
size: .
D: .
V: TRBV7-2
DNA: TGTGCCAGCAGCTTCTACTGGGACGGCGAGCAGTACTTC
CDR3: CASSFYWDGEQYF

J: TRBJ2-2
size: few
D: .
V: TRBV5-5
DNA: TGTGCCAGCAGCTTGCGCCAAACCACCGGGGAGCTGTTTTTT
CDR3: CASSLRQTTGELFF

J: TRBJ2-7
size: .
D: TRBD1
V: TRBV7-9
DNA: TGTGCCAGCAGCTTTCATGACAGGGAGATCTACGAGCAGTACTTC
CDR3: CASSFHDREIYEQYF

J: TRBJ2-7
size: few
D: TRBD2
V: TRBV7-6
DNA: TGTGCCAGCAGCGCCCGTGCCAGCGGGAGAGGGAAGGGGCCCTACGAGCAGTACTTC
CDR3: CASSARASGRGKGPYEQYF

J: TRBJ1-2
size: .
D: TRBD1
V: TRBV20-1
DNA: TGCAGTGCTAGAGAGAGCTCAAATACAGGGGAGCGCACCTTC
CDR3: CSARESSNTGERTF

J: TRBJ2-7
size: .
D: .
V: TRBV6-1
DNA: TGTGCCAGCAGTGAAGCTGTGGGGACCTACGAGCAGTACTTC
CDR3: CASSEAVGTYEQYF

J: TRBJ1-2
size: few
D: .
V: TRBV29-1
DNA: TGCAGCGTTGAAGGGGGACGGAACTATGGCTACACCTTC
CDR3: CSVEGGRNYGYTF

J: TRBJ1-3
size: few
D: .
V: TRBV5-6
DNA: TGTGCCAGCAGCTTCGCGAGTACTGGAAACACCATATATTTT
CDR3: CASSFASTGNTIYF

J: TRBJ2-3
size: many
D: TRBD1
V: TRBV6-5
DNA: TGTGCCAGCAGTTACTACCAGGGGGCAGATACGCAGTATTTT
CDR3: CASSYYQGADTQYF

J: TRBJ2-1
size: many
D: TRBD2
V: TRBV12-3/TRBV12-4
DNA: TGTGCCAGCAGTTTAGTTTCGCGACTAGCTCACGATGAGCAGTTCTTC
CDR3: CASSLVSRLAHDEQFF

J: TRBJ1-2
size: .
D: .
V: TRBV29-1
DNA: TGCAGCGTTGGTGGGCCTCCGAAGGATGGCTACACCTTC
CDR3: CSVGGPPKDGYTF

J: TRBJ2-4
size: .
D: TRBD2
V: TRBV7-2
DNA: TGTGCCAGCAGCAGGACTAGCGGGGGGTCTTGGGACATTCAGTACTTC
CDR3: CASSRTSGGSWDIQYF

J: TRBJ2-6
size: .
D: TRBD1
V: TRBV18
DNA: TGTGCCAGCTCACCTTGGACAGGATCCTCTGGGGCCAACGTCCTGACTTTC
CDR3: CASSPWTGSSGANVLTF

J: TRBJ2-1
size: few
D: TRBD1
V: TRBV20-1
DNA: TGCAGTGCTAACAACAGGGGGTCCTACAATGAGCAGTTCTTC
CDR3: CSANNRGSYNEQFF

J: TRBJ1-2
size: .
D: .
V: TRBV20-1
DNA: TGCAGTGCTAGAGATTTTGGTCAGCTCTATGGCTACACCTTC
CDR3: CSARDFGQLYGYTF

J: TRBJ1-2
size: .
D: .
V: TRBV6-1
DNA: TGTGCCAGCAGCACACGGGGGGGGCGAAACTATGGCTACACCTTC
CDR3: CASSTRGGRNYGYTF

J: TRBJ2-1
size: .
D: TRBD1
V: TRBV12-3/TRBV12-4
DNA: TGTGCCAGCAGCCCATTGGGGACAGGGAAAAAGAATGAGCAGTTCTTC
CDR3: CASSPLGTGKKNEQFF

J: TRBJ2-7
size: .
D: TRBD2
V: TRBV20-1
DNA: TGCAGTGCTAGACAGGGAATGGGACTAGCGGACTACGAGCAGTACTTC
CDR3: CSARQGMGLADYEQYF

J: TRBJ2-2
size: .
D: .
V: TRBV27
DNA: TGTGCCAGCAGTCCCCGCACGTACTCGAACACCGGGGAGCTGTTTTTT
CDR3: CASSPRTYSNTGELFF

J: TRBJ1-6
size: .
D: TRBD1
V: TRBV20-1
DNA: TGCAGTGCTAGAGAAAGCAGGGGGCGGAATTCACCCCTCCACTTT
CDR3: CSARESRGRNSPLHF

J: TRBJ2-7
size: few
D: .
V: TRBV6-2/TRBV6-3
DNA: TGTGCCAGCAGATCGGGTGCCTACGAGCAGTACTTC
CDR3: CASRSGAYEQYF

J: TRBJ2-2
size: few
D: TRBD2
V: TRBV20-1
DNA: TGCAGTGCTAGTAGCGGGAGGGTAACCGGGGAGCTGTTTTTT
CDR3: CSASSGRVTGELFF

J: TRBJ1-5
size: few
D: .
V: TRBV18
DNA: TGTGCCAGCTCGCGGGGGACCCTTTGGGAGCCCCAGCATTTT
CDR3: CASSRGTLWEPQHF

J: TRBJ2-1
size: .
D: .
V: TRBV6-2/TRBV6-3
DNA: TGTGCCAGCAGTTACTCCCCGGGACAGGGGATCGTTAGCGGGGGAGCCTACAATGAGCAGTTCTTC
CDR3: CASSYSPGQGIVSGGAYNEQFF

J: TRBJ1-1
size: few
D: .
V: TRBV7-9
DNA: TGTGCCAGCAGCTTAGGGACCGGAGCTTTCTTT
CDR3: CASSLGTGAFF

J: TRBJ2-7
size: .
D: .
V: TRBV20-1
DNA: TGCAGTGCTAGAGATAGCGCCGCCTACGAGCAGTACTTC
CDR3: CSARDSAAYEQYF

J: TRBJ2-5
size: .
D: .
V: TRBV29-1
DNA: TGCAGCGTTGGATTGTCTCTTACCGGGGCCCAGTACTTC
CDR3: CSVGLSLTGAQYF